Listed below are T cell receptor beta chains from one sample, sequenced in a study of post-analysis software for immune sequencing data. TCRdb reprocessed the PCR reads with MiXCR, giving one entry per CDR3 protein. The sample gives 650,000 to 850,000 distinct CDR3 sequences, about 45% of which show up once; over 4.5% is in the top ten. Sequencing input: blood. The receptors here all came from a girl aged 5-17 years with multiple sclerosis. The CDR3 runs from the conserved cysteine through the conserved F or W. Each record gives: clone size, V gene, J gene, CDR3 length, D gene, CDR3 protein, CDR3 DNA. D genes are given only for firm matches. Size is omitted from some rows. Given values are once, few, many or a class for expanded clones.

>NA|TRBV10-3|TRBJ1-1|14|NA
CAISGTAGGTEAFF
TGTGCCATCAGTGGAACCGCGGGGGGGACTGAAGCTTTCTTT
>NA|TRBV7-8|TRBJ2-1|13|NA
CASSHRTYNEQFF
TGTGCCAGCAGCCATCGAACCTACAATGAGCAGTTCTTC
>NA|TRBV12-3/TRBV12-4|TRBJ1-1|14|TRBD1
CASRKQGAYTEAFF
TGTGCCAGCAGAAAACAGGGGGCATACACTGAAGCTTTCTTT
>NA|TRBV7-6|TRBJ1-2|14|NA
CASSPTPGLAFYTF
TGTGCCAGCAGCCCGACCCCGGGACTCGCCTTCTACACCTTC
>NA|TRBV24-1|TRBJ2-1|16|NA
CATSDPRRVVYNEQFF
TGTGCCACCAGTGATCCTAGGCGTGTAGTCTACAATGAGCAGTTCTTC
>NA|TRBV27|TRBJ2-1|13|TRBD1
CASSLNSGGTQFF
TGTGCCAGCAGTTTGAACTCAGGGGGCACCCAGTTCTTC
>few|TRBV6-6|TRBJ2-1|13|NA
CASSWAQLGEQFF
TGTGCCAGCAGTTGGGCACAACTCGGTGAGCAGTTCTTC
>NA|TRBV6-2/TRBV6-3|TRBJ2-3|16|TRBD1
CASSYSTGGSTDTQYF
TGTGCCAGCAGTTACTCGACAGGGGGGAGCACAGATACGCAGTATTTT
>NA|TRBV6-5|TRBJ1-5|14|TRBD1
CACSRGTGNQPQHF
TGTGCCTGCAGTAGAGGGACAGGTAATCAGCCCCAGCATTTT
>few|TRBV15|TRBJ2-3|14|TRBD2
CATSRWTSIDTQYF
TGTGCCACCAGCAGGTGGACTAGCATCGATACGCAGTATTTT
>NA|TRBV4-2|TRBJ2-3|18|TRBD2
CASSQDQTGGRDTDTQYF
TGTGCCAGCAGCCAAGATCAAACAGGCGGGAGGGATACAGATACGCAGTATTTT
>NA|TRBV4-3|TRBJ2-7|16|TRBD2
CASSHDGTSGFYEQYF
TGCGCCAGCAGCCATGATGGGACTAGCGGATTCTACGAGCAGTACTTC
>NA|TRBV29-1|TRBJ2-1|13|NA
CSARPGGQETQFF
TGCAGCGCCAGGCCAGGGGGGCAAGAGACCCAGTTCTTC
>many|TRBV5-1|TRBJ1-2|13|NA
CASSLGAGYGYTF
TGCGCCAGCAGCTTGGGGGCAGGGTATGGCTACACCTTC
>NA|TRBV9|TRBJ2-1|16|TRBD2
CASSVEASGRGNEQFF
TGTGCCAGCAGCGTAGAGGCTAGCGGGAGAGGAAATGAGCAGTTCTTC
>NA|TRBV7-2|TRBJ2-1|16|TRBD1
CASSLGVRTGVNEQFF
TGTGCCAGCAGCCTCGGGGTTAGGACAGGGGTCAATGAGCAGTTCTTC
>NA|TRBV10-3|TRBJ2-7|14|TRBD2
CAISEREELYEQYF
TGTGCCATCAGTGAGCGGGAGGAACTCTACGAGCAGTACTTC
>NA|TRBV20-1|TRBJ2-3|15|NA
CSAIKGTPRTDTQYF
TGCAGTGCCATTAAGGGGACACCTCGCACAGATACGCAGTATTTT
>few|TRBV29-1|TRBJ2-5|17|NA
CSVEDPVSVEQGETQYF
TGCAGCGTTGAAGATCCGGTCTCCGTGGAACAAGGAGAGACCCAGTACTTC
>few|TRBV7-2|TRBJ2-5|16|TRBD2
CASSSIPGGDQETQYF
TGTGCCAGCAGCTCTATCCCGGGAGGTGATCAAGAGACCCAGTACTTC
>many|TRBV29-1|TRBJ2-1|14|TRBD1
CSVEPRDRASEQFF
TGCAGCGTTGAACCCCGGGACAGGGCGAGCGAGCAGTTCTTC
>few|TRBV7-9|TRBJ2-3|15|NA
CASSLEQGRTDTQYF
TGTGCCAGCAGCTTAGAGCAGGGGCGGACAGATACGCAGTATTTT
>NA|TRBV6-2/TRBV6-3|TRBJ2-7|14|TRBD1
CASSYRGPSYEQYF
TGTGCCAGCAGTTACAGGGGGCCCTCCTACGAGCAGTACTTC
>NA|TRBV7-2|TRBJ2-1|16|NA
CASSLGSWGAYNEQFF
TGTGCCAGCAGCTTAGGGTCTTGGGGGGCCTACAATGAGCAGTTCTTC
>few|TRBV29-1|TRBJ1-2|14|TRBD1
CSVGTGFSSYGYTF
TGCAGCGTTGGGACAGGGTTTTCGAGCTATGGCTACACCTTC
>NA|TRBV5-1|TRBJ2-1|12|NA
CASSLEAIEQFF
TGCGCCAGCAGCTTGGAGGCAATTGAGCAGTTCTTC
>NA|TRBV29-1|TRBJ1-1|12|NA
CSVEGGVPQAFF
TGCAGCGTTGAGGGTGGGGTCCCGCAAGCTTTCTTT
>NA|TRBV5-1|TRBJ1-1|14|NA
CASSWETVNTEAFF
TGCGCCAGCAGCTGGGAGACGGTGAACACTGAAGCTTTCTTT
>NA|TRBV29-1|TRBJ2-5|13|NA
CSVEDPGKETQYF
TGCAGCGTTGAAGATCCCGGGAAAGAGACCCAGTACTTC
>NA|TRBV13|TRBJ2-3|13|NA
CASSPKPTDTQYF
TGTGCCAGCAGCCCGAAACCCACAGATACGCAGTATTTT
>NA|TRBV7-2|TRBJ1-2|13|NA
CASSSGGLYGYTF
TGTGCCAGCAGCTCCGGGGGACTCTATGGCTACACCTTC
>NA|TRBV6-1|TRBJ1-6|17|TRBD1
CASRQLQGNAYNSPLHF
TGTGCCAGCAGACAACTACAGGGGAACGCCTATAATTCACCCCTCCACTTT
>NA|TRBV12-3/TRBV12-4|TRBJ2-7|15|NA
CASSPRGSGSYEQYF
TGTGCCAGCAGTCCCCGCGGTAGCGGCTCCTACGAGCAGTACTTC
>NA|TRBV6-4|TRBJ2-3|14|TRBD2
CASSELASSDTQYF
TGTGCCAGCAGTGAACTAGCGAGTTCAGATACGCAGTATTTT
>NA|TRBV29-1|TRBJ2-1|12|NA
CSVDPGSGEQFF
TGCAGCGTGGACCCGGGGAGCGGAGAGCAGTTCTTC
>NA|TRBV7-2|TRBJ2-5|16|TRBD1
CASSLSPGQGQETQYF
TGTGCCAGCAGCTTATCACCGGGACAGGGGCAAGAGACCCAGTACTTC
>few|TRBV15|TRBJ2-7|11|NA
CATSQSGEQYF
TGTGCCACCAGCCAGTCGGGCGAGCAGTACTTC
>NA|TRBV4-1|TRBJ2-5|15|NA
CASSQDLAPMETQYF
TGCGCCAGCAGCCAAGATCTAGCGCCTATGGAGACCCAGTACTTC